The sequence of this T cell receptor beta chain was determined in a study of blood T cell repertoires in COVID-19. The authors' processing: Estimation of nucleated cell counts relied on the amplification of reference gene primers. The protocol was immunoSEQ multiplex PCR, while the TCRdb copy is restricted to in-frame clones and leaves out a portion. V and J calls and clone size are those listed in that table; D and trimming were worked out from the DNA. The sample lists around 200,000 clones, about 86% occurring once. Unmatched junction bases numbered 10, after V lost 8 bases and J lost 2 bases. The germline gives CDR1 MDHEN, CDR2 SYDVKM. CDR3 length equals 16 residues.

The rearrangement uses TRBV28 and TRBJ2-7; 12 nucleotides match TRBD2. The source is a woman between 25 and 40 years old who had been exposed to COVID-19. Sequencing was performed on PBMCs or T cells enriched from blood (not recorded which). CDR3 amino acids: CASVTSGGLKAYEQYF. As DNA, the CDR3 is TGTGCCAGCGTCACTAGCGGGGGGCTGAAGGCCTACGAGCAGTACTTC.